This is a list of T cell receptor beta chains from one sample in a study of regulatory T cells in long-lasting Graves disease. Via MiXCR, TCRdb re-called the multiplex PCR reads, giving one row per CDR3 protein. The table has hundreds of thousands of distinct CDR3 sequences, 15% seen once. The same sample was also studied in work on T cells in Graves' hyperthyroidism and ophthalmopathy.

This sample comprised peripheral blood mononuclear cells (PBMCs), obtained at new diagnosis, from a patient treated with antithyroid drugs. The origin of the receptors is a woman in her thirties or forties with Graves disease. The CDR3 runs from the conserved cysteine through the conserved F or W. A D gene is named only where the DNA matches it firmly. Rows may omit the clone size; those that give it use once, few, many or a size class.

cdr3_nt cdr3_aa clone_size v_call d_call j_call
TGTGCCAGTAAGGTGACTAGCGGGGTGGATGAGCAGTTCTTC CASKVTSGVDEQFF many TRBV19 TRBD2 TRBJ2-1
TGTGCCAGCAGTTTAGTGCCGGGGGTCACATCCTACGAGCAGTACTTC CASSLVPGVTSYEQYF many TRBV12-3/TRBV12-4 . TRBJ2-7
TGCGCCAGCAGCTTGGCCACGGCAGGGGGAGAAGAGCAGTACTTC CASSLATAGGEEQYF many TRBV5-1 TRBD1 TRBJ2-7
TGCAGCGTTGTGGAGGGGGGCCACTACAATGAGCAGTTCTTC CSVVEGGHYNEQFF . TRBV29-1 . TRBJ2-1
TGCGCCAGCAGTGAAACAAAGACAGGGTGGGATGAGCAGTTCTTC CASSETKTGWDEQFF many TRBV10-2 TRBD1 TRBJ2-1
TGTGCCAGCTCACCGAGAGAGACAGCAGTCACCGGGGAGCTGTTTTTT CASSPRETAVTGELFF . TRBV18 . TRBJ2-2
TGTGCCAGCAGCTTTGGGGGGGGAAACGAGCAGTACTTC CASSFGGGNEQYF many TRBV7-9 TRBD2 TRBJ2-7
TGTGCCAGCAGACCTACGGACGGCGTTTCTAATCAGCCCCAGCATTTT CASRPTDGVSNQPQHF many TRBV6-1 . TRBJ1-5
TGTGCCACCAGTGAAACGACAGGGGCCTACGAGCAGTACTTC CATSETTGAYEQYF many TRBV24-1 TRBD1 TRBJ2-7
TGTGCCAGTGGAACCCAAGATAGCAATCAGCCCCAGCATTTT CASGTQDSNQPQHF medium-sized TRBV19 . TRBJ1-5
TGTGCCAGCACCTCCGCAAGTGCAGACCACTCCTACGAGCAGTACTTC CASTSASADHSYEQYF many TRBV6-2/TRBV6-3 . TRBJ2-7
TGTGCCAGCAGCTTACTGCACACCGGGGAGCTGTTTTTT CASSLLHTGELFF . TRBV7-9 . TRBJ2-2
TGTGCCAGCAGTTTAAGGGGTGAGGGACAGAGAACAAATGAGCAGTTCTTC CASSLRGEGQRTNEQFF many TRBV28 TRBD1 TRBJ2-1
TGTGCTAGTGTTAACGGTTGGAACACTGAAGCTTTCTTT CASVNGWNTEAFF . TRBV12-5 . TRBJ1-1
TGTGCCCGACAGGCCTCAAGCTCCTACGAGCAGTACTTC CARQASSSYEQYF few TRBV30 . TRBJ2-7
TGTGCCAGCAGTTCCACTAGCCCACAAGAGACCCAGTACTTC CASSSTSPQETQYF . TRBV12-3/TRBV12-4 . TRBJ2-5
TGTGCCAGCAGATCGAGACAGGGGTACGAGCAGTACTTC CASRSRQGYEQYF many TRBV28 TRBD1 TRBJ2-7
TGTGCCAGCAGCCAAGCACCAGCGGGAGGGCCAGGTATTGAGCAGTTCTTC CASSQAPAGGPGIEQFF many TRBV3-1 TRBD2 TRBJ2-1
TGTGCCAGCAGCCCCCAAGGGGGGAGAGAGACCCAGTACTTC CASSPQGGRETQYF many TRBV7-9 . TRBJ2-5
TGCAGCGGCCGAGAGGGGATCGAGACCCAGTACTTC CSGREGIETQYF . TRBV29-1 . TRBJ2-5
TGCGCCAGCAGCTTACATACCGGGGAGCTGTTTTTT CASSLHTGELFF many TRBV5-1 . TRBJ2-2
TGTGCCAGCAGTGTACAGCCAGGAGCCTCCCTTCACAATCAGCCCCAGCATTTT CASSVQPGASLHNQPQHF many TRBV2 . TRBJ1-5
TGTGCCAGCAGTCAGGGATCCAGGGCATTAGCAGAGACCCAGTACTTC CASSQGSRALAETQYF many TRBV14 . TRBJ2-5
TGCAGTGCCAGTAATCTAGGGCTTGGGCAGTTCTTC CSASNLGLGQFF many TRBV20-1 . TRBJ2-1
TGCAGTAAGAATTTAGCGGGAGCCTACAATGAGCAGTTCTTC CSKNLAGAYNEQFF . TRBV20-1 TRBD2 TRBJ2-1
TGTGCCAGCAGCCAAGCGGCGGGAGTAAAGGCCGGGGAGCTGTTTTTT CASSQAAGVKAGELFF . TRBV28 TRBD2 TRBJ2-2
TGCAGCGTTCGGCAGGGGGCATACGAGCAGTACTTC CSVRQGAYEQYF . TRBV29-1 TRBD1 TRBJ2-7
TGTGCCAGCAGTCGACTAGCGGGAGGGGGCAATGAGCAGTTCTTC CASSRLAGGGNEQFF many TRBV11-2 TRBD2 TRBJ2-1
TGCAGTGCTAGAGACGGCGATTCCTACGAGCAGTACTTC CSARDGDSYEQYF many TRBV20-1 . TRBJ2-7
TGCGCCAGCAGCTACAAATGGCCGAACACCGGGGAGCTGTTTTTT CASSYKWPNTGELFF . TRBV4-1 . TRBJ2-2
TGCAGCGCCCCATCGTGGGCAGGGAATACTTCCTATGGCTACACCTTC CSAPSWAGNTSYGYTF . TRBV29-1 . TRBJ1-2
TGTGCCAGCTCCCCGGTGGGCTCCTACGAGCAGTACTTC CASSPVGSYEQYF many TRBV7-2 . TRBJ2-7
TGTGCCAGCAGTCCAACAGGGGGCGCGTTTATTGGCTACACCTTC CASSPTGGAFIGYTF many TRBV27 TRBD1 TRBJ1-2
TGCGCCAGCAGCCAAGGTGGCGGGGTGGGAACAGATACGCAGTATTTT CASSQGGGVGTDTQYF . TRBV4-1 . TRBJ2-3
TGTGCCAGCGGGGCCGTGGGAGGGGCGGATACGCAGTATTTT CASGAVGGADTQYF few TRBV6-2/TRBV6-3 TRBD2 TRBJ2-3
TGCAGTGTTAGGCAGAACACTGAAGCCTTCTTT CSVRQNTEAFF few TRBV20-1 . TRBJ1-1
TGTGCCAGCGTCGGACTCGCGAACACCGGGGAGCTGTTTTTT CASVGLANTGELFF many TRBV28 . TRBJ2-2
TGTGCCAGCAGTAGCGGGAGGGCCTATTGGAACACCGGGGAGCTGTTTTTT CASSSGRAYWNTGELFF many TRBV11-2 TRBD2 TRBJ2-2
TGTGCCAGCCGTCCTGGCTCCTACGAGCAGTACTTC CASRPGSYEQYF few TRBV6-1 . TRBJ2-7
TGTGCCACCAGCAGAGATCTGGCAGGAGGTGGCTACACCTTC CATSRDLAGGGYTF many TRBV15 . TRBJ1-2
TGTGCCAGCGAGCGAGGGGGCCGGTGGACTGAAGCTTTCTTT CASERGGRWTEAFF . TRBV28 TRBD1 TRBJ1-1
TGTGCCAGCAGCTTCACTAACGGGGGGGAAAATGAGCAGTTCTTC CASSFTNGGENEQFF . TRBV7-9 TRBD2 TRBJ2-1
TGTGCCAGCTCACCACTCCGCCTAGCGGGAGGGCCCGCCGGGGAGCTGTTTTTT CASSPLRLAGGPAGELFF few TRBV18 TRBD2 TRBJ2-2
TGTGCCAGCAAAACCTCCGGGAACACTGAAGCTTTCTTT CASKTSGNTEAFF . TRBV6-2/TRBV6-3 . TRBJ1-1
TGTGCCAGCAGTAGACCGGACAGGGCTAATGAAAAACTGTTTTTT CASSRPDRANEKLFF many TRBV28 TRBD1 TRBJ1-4
TGTGCCTGGAATGGACACACATACTACAATGAGCAGTTCTTC CAWNGHTYYNEQFF . TRBV30 . TRBJ2-1
TGTGCCAGCAGCACAAGCGGGAGGACCTACAATGAGCAGTTCTTC CASSTSGRTYNEQFF many TRBV7-9 TRBD2 TRBJ2-1
TGTGCCAGCAGCTCCTCCACAGGGTCCGGGGAGCTGTTTTTT CASSSSTGSGELFF many TRBV7-8 . TRBJ2-2
TGTGCCAGCGGAACCGTTGGCGGCAGGGCCTCCTACGAGCAGTACTTC CASGTVGGRASYEQYF many TRBV28 . TRBJ2-7
TGTGCCAGCAGTTTGCGGAGACCACCCCTCCACTTT CASSLRRPPLHF many TRBV28 . TRBJ1-6
TGTGCCAGCAGTCAGTCGGACAGGGAGGCCCAGCCCCAGCATTTT CASSQSDREAQPQHF many TRBV6-1 TRBD1 TRBJ1-5
TGTGCCAGCAGTGGAGAGCGGGATCTGAGAGAGCAGTACTTC CASSGERDLREQYF . TRBV25-1 TRBD2 TRBJ2-7
TGCAGTGCTAGCGGGCAGGGGGCGAGGGATACGCAGTATTTT CSASGQGARDTQYF many TRBV20-1 TRBD1 TRBJ2-3
TGTGCCTGCAGTTTAGAAGGGGGCGCAACCTACAATGAGCAGTTCTTC CACSLEGGATYNEQFF few TRBV12-3/TRBV12-4 TRBD1 TRBJ2-1
TGTGCCAGCAGCCCAGGAGAGGGCAGGGTAACGGATGCGCAGTTCTTC CASSPGEGRVTDAQFF many TRBV11-3 . TRBJ2-1
TGTGCCAGCAGCTTACTACAGGAGACCTACGAGCAGTACTTC CASSLLQETYEQYF many TRBV7-6 . TRBJ2-7
TGTGCCAGTAGTACTCGACAGGGAAATTCACCCCTCCACTTT CASSTRQGNSPLHF . TRBV19 TRBD1 TRBJ1-6
TGTGCCAGCGGGAAGCAAACAGATACGCAGTATTTT CASGKQTDTQYF many TRBV7-8 . TRBJ2-3
TGCAGTGCTATTAGCGGGAGCCAACAAGGAGATACGCAGTATTTT CSAISGSQQGDTQYF . TRBV20-1 TRBD2 TRBJ2-3
TGTGCCAGCAGCCCCGGGACTAGCGGGAGGGACAATGAGCAGTTCTTC CASSPGTSGRDNEQFF . TRBV7-9 TRBD2 TRBJ2-1